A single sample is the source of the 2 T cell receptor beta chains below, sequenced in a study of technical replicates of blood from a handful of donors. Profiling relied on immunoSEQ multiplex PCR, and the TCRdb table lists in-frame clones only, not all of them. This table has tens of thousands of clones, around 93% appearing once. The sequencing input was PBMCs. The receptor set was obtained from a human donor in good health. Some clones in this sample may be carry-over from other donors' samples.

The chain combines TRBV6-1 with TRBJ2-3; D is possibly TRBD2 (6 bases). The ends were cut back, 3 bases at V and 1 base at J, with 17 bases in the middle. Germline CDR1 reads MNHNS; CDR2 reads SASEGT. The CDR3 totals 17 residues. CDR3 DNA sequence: TGTGCCAGCAGTGATAGGCCGGCGGGGTCACGCACAGATACGCAGTATTTT. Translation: CASSDRPAGSRTDTQYF.

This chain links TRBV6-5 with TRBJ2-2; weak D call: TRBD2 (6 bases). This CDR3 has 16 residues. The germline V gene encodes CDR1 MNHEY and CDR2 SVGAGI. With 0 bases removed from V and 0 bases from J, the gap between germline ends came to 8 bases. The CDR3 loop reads CASSYSPGANTGELFF. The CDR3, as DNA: TGTGCCAGCAGTTACTCCCCGGGGGCGAACACCGGGGAGCTGTTTTTT.